This TCR beta chain derives from a study of Ad26.COV2.S vaccination and SARS-CoV-2 variants. Treatment described: some 20 received Ad26.COV2.S at low or high dose, single or two shots; roughly five received placebo; per-sample allocation not given. Vaccine and placebo recipients were sampled on day 63 after the first injection. Boston hosted the donor, who was an adult aged 18-55 years. Vaccination employed an Ad26 vector expressing the Wuhan-strain SARS-CoV-2 spike. The length of the CDR3 is 11 residues. Germline values: CDR1 DFQATT, CDR2 SNEGSKA (reference sequence). Trimming removed 6 bases from V and 4 bases from J, with 9 bases in between. Sequencing used immunoSEQ multiplex PCR; TCRdb keeps in-frame clones, though not all of them. Among fewer than 400,000 clones listed, roughly 90% were seen once.

The chain has TRBV20-1 and TRBJ2-5; D call uncertain. Material: peripheral blood, obtained in a trial of Ad26.COV2.S vaccine versus placebo. The receptor was derived from a person aged 18 to 65 who received the Ad26.COV2.S COVID-19 vaccine or a placebo. CDR3 nucleotide sequence: TGCAGTGCCCTCTGGGGAGAGACCCAGTACTTC. It translates to CSALWGETQYF.